A selection of T cell receptor beta chains follows, all from one sample in a study of control samples from healthy donors and cancer patients. TCRdb keeps only in-frame clones here, not all; method: immunoSEQ multiplex PCR. The sample consists of some 25,000 clones, 82% of them appearing once. Sequenced: PBMCs. The receptors derive from a man aged 60-69 years with colorectal cancer. Both conserved end residues are part of each CDR3. D genes are given only for firm matches. Some rows have no size entry. The others give once, few or many, or a class for an expanded clone.

D gene	V gene	J gene	clone size	CDR3 length	CDR3 DNA	CDR3 protein
.	TRBV2	TRBJ2-1	few	15	TGTGCCAGCAGTGGGGGAACTGTAGGCTACAATGAGCAGTTCTTC	CASSGGTVGYNEQFF
.	TRBV14	TRBJ1-1	.	16	TGTGCCAGCAGCCCTCTTACGATGGGGCGCAGCACTGAAGCTTTCTTT	CASSPLTMGRSTEAFF
.	TRBV10-3	TRBJ2-1	.	15	TGTGCCATCAGTGTCGTCAGGGTCTTCTTGGAGGGGCAGTTCTTC	CAISVVRVFLEGQFF
TRBD1	TRBV5-8	TRBJ1-4	.	19	TGTGCCAGCAGCCAGGGACAGGGGGTTTGGCGAGCAACTAATGAAAAACTGTTTTTT	CASSQGQGVWRATNEKLFF
.	TRBV3-1/TRBV3-2	TRBJ2-2	few	16	TGTGCCAGCAGCCAAGTCATCCCGGGACCGTCCGGGGAGCTGTTTTTT	CASSQVIPGPSGELFF
TRBD2	TRBV5-1	TRBJ2-3	.	15	TGCGCCAGCAGCCTTAGCGGGGGGGCCTCAGATACGCAGTATTTT	CASSLSGGASDTQYF
.	TRBV7-6	TRBJ2-3	.	15	TGTGCCAGCAGCTTAGTGGCATCTAGCACAGATACGCAGTATTTT	CASSLVASSTDTQYF
TRBD1	TRBV7-2	TRBJ1-3	.	17	TGTGCCAGCAGCACTCAGGGGGGGGCCTTATTCGGAAACACCATATATTTT	CASSTQGGALFGNTIYF
TRBD1	TRBV9	TRBJ1-6	.	15	TGTGCCAGCAGCTCAGAGGGACAGTATAATTCACCCCTCCACTTT	CASSSEGQYNSPLHF
.	TRBV5-1	TRBJ1-4	.	13	TGCGCCAGCAGCTGGGCCTCAGGGGAAAAACTGTTTTTT	CASSWASGEKLFF
.	TRBV12-3/TRBV12-4	TRBJ1-3	.	13	TGTGCCAGCAGTCTCAGCTCTGGAAACACCATATATTTT	CASSLSSGNTIYF
.	TRBV30	TRBJ1-4	.	13	TGTGCCTGTTCGGGGACCGAAAATGAAAAACTGTTTTTT	CACSGTENEKLFF
.	TRBV5-6	TRBJ1-6	.	14	TGTGCCAGCAGCTTGTACAGGGTTGAGTCACCCCTCCACTTT	CASSLYRVESPLHF
.	TRBV10-1	TRBJ1-4	.	14	TGCGCCAGCAGTGAGTTGGGCGAGGATGAAAAACTGTTTTTT	CASSELGEDEKLFF
.	TRBV21-1	TRBJ2-6	once	20	TGTGCCAGCAGCGAAAGGCGTACAGGGGCATGTTTCTCTGGGGCCAACGTCCTGACTTTC	CASSERRTGACFSGANVLTF
TRBD2	TRBV9	TRBJ2-7	.	16	TGTGCCAGCAGCCCCTCGTCTAGCGGGGGCTCCTACGAGCAGTACTTC	CASSPSSSGGSYEQYF
.	TRBV21-1	TRBJ2-1	.	17	TGTGCCAGCAGCAAAGCAGGGGATTGGGGGGCCAAGGTTGAGCAGTTCTTC	CASSKAGDWGAKVEQFF
.	TRBV10-3	TRBJ2-3	.	14	TGTGCCATCAGTGGGACCTCAAGCACAGATACGCAGTATTTT	CAISGTSSTDTQYF
.	TRBV6-6	TRBJ2-1	.	15	TGTGCCAGCAGTTACGGCTCGGGGGCATACAATGAGCAGTTCTTC	CASSYGSGAYNEQFF
.	TRBV6-2/TRBV6-3	TRBJ1-6	once	13	TGTGCCAGCAGTTACTTGCCAACTTCACCCCTCCACTTT	CASSYLPTSPLHF
.	TRBV6-1	TRBJ1-5	.	13	TGTGCCAGCAGTGAGAGCGTTAATCAGCCCCAGCATTTT	CASSESVNQPQHF
TRBD1	TRBV12-5	TRBJ1-1	.	17	TGTGCTAGTGGTTTGGAAGGGGGTTGGGACAGGGTGCCTGAAGCTTTCTTT	CASGLEGGWDRVPEAFF
.	TRBV2	TRBJ2-4	.	14	TGTGCCAGCAGTAGGGCCTTAGCCAAAAACATTCAGTACTTC	CASSRALAKNIQYF
.	TRBV2	TRBJ1-2	few	13	TGTGCCAGCGCCACGCCAGAGTTCTATGGCTACACCTTC	CASATPEFYGYTF